The following is a TCR beta chain sequence with its context. The data derive from a study of OX40 agonist ivuxolimab in advanced cancers. The germline CDR1 and CDR2 sequences are SGDLS and YYNGEE. This CDR3 comprises 14 residues. V trimming: 4 bases; J trimming: 8 bases; junction bases outside the gene matches: 6. Clones were sequenced by immunoSEQ multiplex PCR, and TCRdb holds only the in-frame ones, with some missing. Of around 95,000 clones in the sample, almost 90% were seen once. This TCR came from an adult with an advanced solid tumor such as melanoma, head and neck, liver or kidney cancer. V is TRBV9 and J is TRBJ1-6; 7 bases are shared with TRBD1. The sequencing here drew on CD4+ or CD8+ T cells sorted from blood, taken in a trial of the OX40 agonist ivuxolimab. The chain's CDR3 is CASSKGTDHSPLHF. The CDR3 DNA follows: TGTGCCAGCAGCAAAGGGACAGACCATTCACCCCTCCACTTT.